This T cell receptor (beta chain) came from a study of CD8+CD57+ T cells in acquired aplastic anemia. Study-level findings and limits: Patients had CD8+CD57+ cells showing lower diversity than total CD4+ and CD8+ pools.

To note about this clonotype: Its antigen is undetermined.

Genomic DNA constituted the template upon which TCR beta VDJ and CDR3 profiling was performed. TCRdb processed the reads anew with MiXCR; each CDR3 protein has one entry. Of about 20,000 distinct CDR3 sequences listed, approximately 37% are singletons. Patients chosen for sequencing had shown CD8+CD57+ cell expansion by flow cytometry. V dropped 1 base and J dropped 7 bases, with 4 bases sitting between them. The V gene's germline CDR1 is SGHVS and CDR2 FNYEAQ. The CDR3 length is 12 residues. V and J are TRBV7-6 and TRBJ2-2; D gene unclear. The sample was CD8+CD57+ T cells sorted from PBMCs. As for subset: bead-enriched CD8+CD57+ effector memory T cells from SAA patients. This clonotype was obtained from a human donor with aplastic anemia. The CDR3 protein is CASSLVVGELFF. The CDR3 bases are TGTGCCAGCAGCTTAGTGGTCGGGGAGCTGTTTTTT.